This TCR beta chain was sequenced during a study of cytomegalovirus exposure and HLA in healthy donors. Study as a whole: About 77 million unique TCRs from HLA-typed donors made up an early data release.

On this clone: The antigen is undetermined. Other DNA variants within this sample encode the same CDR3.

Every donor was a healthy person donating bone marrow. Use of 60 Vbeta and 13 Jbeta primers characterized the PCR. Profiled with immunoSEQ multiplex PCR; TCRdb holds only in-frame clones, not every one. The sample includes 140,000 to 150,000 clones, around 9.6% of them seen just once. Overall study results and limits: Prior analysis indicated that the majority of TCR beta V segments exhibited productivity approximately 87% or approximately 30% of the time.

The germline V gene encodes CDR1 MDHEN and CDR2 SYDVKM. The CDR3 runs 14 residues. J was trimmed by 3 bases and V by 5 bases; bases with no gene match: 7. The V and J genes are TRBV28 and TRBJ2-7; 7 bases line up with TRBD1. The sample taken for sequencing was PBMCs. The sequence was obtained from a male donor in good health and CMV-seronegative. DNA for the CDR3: TGTGCCAGCAGTCCCGGGACAGCCTACTACGAGCAGTACTTC. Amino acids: CASSPGTAYYEQYF. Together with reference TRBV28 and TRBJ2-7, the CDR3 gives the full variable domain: DVKVTQSSRYLVKRTGEKVFLECVQDMDHENMFWYRQDPGLGLRLIYFSYDVKMKEKGDIPEGYSVSREKKERFSLILESASTNQTSMYLCASSPGTAYYEQYFGPGTRLTVT.